This T cell receptor (beta chain) comes out of a study of blood T cell repertoires in COVID-19. Looking at the study overall: Acute and convalescent COVID-19 specimens originated in the United States, Italy and Spain. The cDNA or gDNA used as material had been derived from T cells, B-cell-depleted T cells, or PBMCs.

The V end lost 6 bases, the J end lost 1 base, and 12 bases lay between the germline ends. Germline lookup yields CDR1 KGHSH and CDR2 LQKENI. The CDR3 consists of 15 residues. As originally analysed: Quantification of nucleated cells was approximated via reference gene primer amplification. Sequencing was performed with immunoSEQ multiplex PCR; in TCRdb, only in-frame clones are kept and a portion is missing. V, J and clone size derive from that table, while D and trimming were established from the DNA sequence. The data contain about 150,000 clones, about 83% of them singletons. Seattle patients were enrolled while actively infected and followed longitudinally.

The chain links TRBV18 to TRBJ2-2, with D possibly TRBD2 on 6 matching bases. This receptor was identified in a man aged 25-40 years with COVID-19, enrolled during active disease. What was sequenced was peripheral blood. CDR3 in DNA: TGTGCCAGCTCCGCGGGGCAGGGGAACACCGGGGAGCTGTTTTTT. This sequence encodes CASSAGQGNTGELFF.